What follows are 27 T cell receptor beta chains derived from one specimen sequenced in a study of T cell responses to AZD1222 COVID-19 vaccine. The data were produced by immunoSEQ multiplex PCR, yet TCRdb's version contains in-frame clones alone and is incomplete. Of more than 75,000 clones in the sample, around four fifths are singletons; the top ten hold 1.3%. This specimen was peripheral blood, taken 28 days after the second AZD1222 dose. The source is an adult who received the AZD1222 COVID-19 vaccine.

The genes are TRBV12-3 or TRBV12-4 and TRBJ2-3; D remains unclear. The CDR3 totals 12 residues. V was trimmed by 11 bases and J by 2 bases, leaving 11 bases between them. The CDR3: CASHADTDTQYF. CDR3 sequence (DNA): TGTGCCTCCCATGCCGACACAGATACGCAGTATTTT.

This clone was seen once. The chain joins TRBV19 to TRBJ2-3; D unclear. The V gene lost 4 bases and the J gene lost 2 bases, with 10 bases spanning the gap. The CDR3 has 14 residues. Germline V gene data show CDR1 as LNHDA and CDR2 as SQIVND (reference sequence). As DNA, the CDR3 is TGTGCCAGTAGTAGAGTGTTATTCACAGATACGCAGTATTTT. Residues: CASSRVLFTDTQYF.

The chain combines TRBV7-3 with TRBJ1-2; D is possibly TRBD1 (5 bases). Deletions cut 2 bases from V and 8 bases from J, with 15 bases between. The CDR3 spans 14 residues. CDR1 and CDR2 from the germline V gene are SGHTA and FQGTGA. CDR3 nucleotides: TGTGCCAGCAGCTTAGGACAACCGGGGGAAGGCTACACCTTC. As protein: CASSLGQPGEGYTF.

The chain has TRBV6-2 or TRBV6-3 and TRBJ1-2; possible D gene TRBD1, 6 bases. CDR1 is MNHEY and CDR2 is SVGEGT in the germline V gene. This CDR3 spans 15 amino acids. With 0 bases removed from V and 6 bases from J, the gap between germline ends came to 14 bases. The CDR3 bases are TGTGCCAGCAGTTACTCTGGGGGGGCGAGTAATGGCTACACCTTC. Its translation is CASSYSGGASNGYTF.

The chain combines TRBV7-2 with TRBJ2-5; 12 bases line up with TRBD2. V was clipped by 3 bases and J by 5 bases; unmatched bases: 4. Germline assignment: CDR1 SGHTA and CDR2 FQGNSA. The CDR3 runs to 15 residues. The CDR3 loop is CASSLSSGRGETQYF. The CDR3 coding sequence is TGTGCCAGCAGCTTGTCTAGCGGGAGGGGCGAGACCCAGTACTTC.

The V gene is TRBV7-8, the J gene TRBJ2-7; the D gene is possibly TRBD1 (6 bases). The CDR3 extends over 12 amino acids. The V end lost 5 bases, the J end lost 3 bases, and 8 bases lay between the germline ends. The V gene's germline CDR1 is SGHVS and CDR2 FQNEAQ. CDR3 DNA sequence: TGTGCCAGCAGCAGGGACATCTACGAGCAGTACTTC. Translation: CASSRDIYEQYF.

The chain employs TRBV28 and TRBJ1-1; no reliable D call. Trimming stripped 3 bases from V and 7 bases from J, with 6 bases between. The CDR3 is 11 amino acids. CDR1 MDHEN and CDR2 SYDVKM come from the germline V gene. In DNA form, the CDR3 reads TGTGCCAGCAGTTTTTTCAGTGAAGCTTTCTTT. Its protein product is CASSFFSEAFF.

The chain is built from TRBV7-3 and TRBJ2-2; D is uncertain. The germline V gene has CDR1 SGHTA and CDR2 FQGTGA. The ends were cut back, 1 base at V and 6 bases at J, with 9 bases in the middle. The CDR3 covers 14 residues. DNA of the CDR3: TGTGCCAGCAGCTTAATACCCTGGGCCGGGGAGCTGTTTTTT. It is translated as CASSLIPWAGELFF.

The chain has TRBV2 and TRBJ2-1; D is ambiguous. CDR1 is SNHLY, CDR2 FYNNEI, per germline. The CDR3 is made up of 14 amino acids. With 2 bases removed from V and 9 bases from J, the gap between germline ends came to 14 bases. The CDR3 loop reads CASSEQDPTGEQFF. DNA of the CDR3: TGTGCCAGCAGTGAACAGGACCCCACTGGTGAGCAGTTCTTC.

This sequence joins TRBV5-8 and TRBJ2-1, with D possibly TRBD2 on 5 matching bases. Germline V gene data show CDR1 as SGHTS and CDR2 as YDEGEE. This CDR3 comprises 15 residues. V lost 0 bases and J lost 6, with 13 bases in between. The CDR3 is CASSLGTVDSNEQFF. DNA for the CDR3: TGTGCCAGCAGCTTGGGGACTGTAGACTCCAATGAGCAGTTCTTC.

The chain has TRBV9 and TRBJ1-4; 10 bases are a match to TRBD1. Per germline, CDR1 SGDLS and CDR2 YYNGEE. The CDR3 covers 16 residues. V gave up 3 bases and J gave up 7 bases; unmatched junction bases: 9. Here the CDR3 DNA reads TGTGCCAGCAGCGCCGGGACAGGGGTTGTTTCTGAAAAACTGTTTTTT. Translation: CASSAGTGVVSEKLFF.

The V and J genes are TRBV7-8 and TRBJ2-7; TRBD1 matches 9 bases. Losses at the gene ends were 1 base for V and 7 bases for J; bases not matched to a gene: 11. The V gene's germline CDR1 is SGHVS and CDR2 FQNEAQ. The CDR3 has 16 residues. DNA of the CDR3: TGTGCCAGCAGCTTAGTGGGGGAACAGGGGGCCTGGGAGCAGTACTTC. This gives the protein CASSLVGEQGAWEQYF.

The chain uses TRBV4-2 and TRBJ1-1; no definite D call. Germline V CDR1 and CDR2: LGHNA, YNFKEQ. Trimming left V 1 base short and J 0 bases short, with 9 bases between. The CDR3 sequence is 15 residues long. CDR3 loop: CASSQGQRMNTEAFF. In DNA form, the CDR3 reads TGTGCCAGCAGCCAAGGGCAGCGAATGAACACTGAAGCTTTCTTT.

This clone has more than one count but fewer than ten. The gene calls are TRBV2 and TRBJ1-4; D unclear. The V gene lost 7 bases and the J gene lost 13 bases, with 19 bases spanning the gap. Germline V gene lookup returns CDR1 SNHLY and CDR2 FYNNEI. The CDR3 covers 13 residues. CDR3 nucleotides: TGTGCCAGCATCAAGGACGGTAAGGAAGGACTGTTTTTT. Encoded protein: CASIKDGKEGLFF.

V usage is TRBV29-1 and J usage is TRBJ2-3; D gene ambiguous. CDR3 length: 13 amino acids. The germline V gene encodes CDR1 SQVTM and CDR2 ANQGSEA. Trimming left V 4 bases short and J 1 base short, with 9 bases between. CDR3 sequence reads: CSVGESGTDTQYF. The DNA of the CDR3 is TGCAGCGTTGGCGAATCGGGCACAGATACGCAGTATTTT.

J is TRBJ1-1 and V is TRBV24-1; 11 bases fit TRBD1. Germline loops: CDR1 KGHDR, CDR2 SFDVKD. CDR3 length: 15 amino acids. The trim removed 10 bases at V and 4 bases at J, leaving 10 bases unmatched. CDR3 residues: CATQGTGGVGTEAFF. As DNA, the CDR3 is TGTGCCACTCAAGGGACAGGGGGTGTGGGCACTGAAGCTTTCTTT.

This CDR3 reads CASNGVGGLGQETQYF. The CDR3 nucleotides read TGTGCCAGCAATGGGGTGGGGGGCTTGGGCCAAGAGACCCAGTACTTC. The gene calls are TRBV7-9 and TRBJ2-5; D possibly matches TRBD1 or TRBD2 (6 bases each). V dropped 7 bases and J dropped 1 base, with 19 bases sitting between them. Germline CDR1 SEHNR, CDR2 FQNEAQ (reference sequence). The CDR3 extends over 16 amino acids.

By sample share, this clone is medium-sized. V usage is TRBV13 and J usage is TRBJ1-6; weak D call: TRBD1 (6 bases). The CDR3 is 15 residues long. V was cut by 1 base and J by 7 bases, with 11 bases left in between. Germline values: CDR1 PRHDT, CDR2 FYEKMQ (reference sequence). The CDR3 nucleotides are TGTGCCAGCAGCTTAGAAACAGGGATAAATTCACCCCTCCACTTT. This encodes CASSLETGINSPLHF.

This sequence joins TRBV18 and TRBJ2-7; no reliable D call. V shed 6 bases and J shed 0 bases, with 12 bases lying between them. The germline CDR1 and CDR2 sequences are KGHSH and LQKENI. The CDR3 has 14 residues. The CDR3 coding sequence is TGTGCCAGCTCCCCGAGTGGGTACTCCTACGAGCAGTACTTC. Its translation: CASSPSGYSYEQYF.

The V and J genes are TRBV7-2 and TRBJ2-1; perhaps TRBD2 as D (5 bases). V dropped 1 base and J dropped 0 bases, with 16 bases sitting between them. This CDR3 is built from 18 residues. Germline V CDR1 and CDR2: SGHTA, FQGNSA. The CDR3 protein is CASSLEGDYVISYNEQFF. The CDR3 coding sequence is TGTGCCAGCAGCTTAGAGGGTGACTACGTTATCTCCTACAATGAGCAGTTCTTC.

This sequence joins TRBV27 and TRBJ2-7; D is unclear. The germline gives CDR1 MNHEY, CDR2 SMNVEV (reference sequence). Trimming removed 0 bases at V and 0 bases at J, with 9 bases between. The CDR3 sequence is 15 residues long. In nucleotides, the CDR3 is TGTGCCAGCAGTTTATCTGCAGTTCTCTCCTACGAGCAGTACTTC. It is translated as CASSLSAVLSYEQYF.

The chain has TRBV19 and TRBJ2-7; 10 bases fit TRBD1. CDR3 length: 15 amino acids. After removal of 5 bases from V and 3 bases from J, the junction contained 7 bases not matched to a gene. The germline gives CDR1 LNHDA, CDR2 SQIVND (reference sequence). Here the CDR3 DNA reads TGTGCCAGTAGTCGCAGACAGGGGGCAAGCTACGAGCAGTACTTC. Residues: CASSRRQGASYEQYF.

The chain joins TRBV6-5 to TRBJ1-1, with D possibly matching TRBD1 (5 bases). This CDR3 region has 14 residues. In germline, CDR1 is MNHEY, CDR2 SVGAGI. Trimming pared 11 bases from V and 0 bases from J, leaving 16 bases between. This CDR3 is CAGKMDNLNTEAFF. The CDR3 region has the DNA TGTGCCGGCAAAATGGACAATTTGAACACTGAAGCTTTCTTT.

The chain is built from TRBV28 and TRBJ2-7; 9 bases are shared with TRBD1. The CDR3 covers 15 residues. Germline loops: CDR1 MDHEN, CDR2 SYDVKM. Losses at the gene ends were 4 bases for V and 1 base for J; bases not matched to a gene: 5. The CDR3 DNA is TGTGCCAGCAGTTATGCCGGGACAGGGTCCTACGAGCAGTACTTC. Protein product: CASSYAGTGSYEQYF.

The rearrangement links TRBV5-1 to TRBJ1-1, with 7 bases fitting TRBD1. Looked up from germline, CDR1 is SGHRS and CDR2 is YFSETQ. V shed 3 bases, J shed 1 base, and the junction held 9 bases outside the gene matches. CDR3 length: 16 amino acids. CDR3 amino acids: CASSSQGDPGNTEAFF. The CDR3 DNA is TGCGCCAGCAGCTCGCAGGGGGACCCCGGGAACACTGAAGCTTTCTTT.

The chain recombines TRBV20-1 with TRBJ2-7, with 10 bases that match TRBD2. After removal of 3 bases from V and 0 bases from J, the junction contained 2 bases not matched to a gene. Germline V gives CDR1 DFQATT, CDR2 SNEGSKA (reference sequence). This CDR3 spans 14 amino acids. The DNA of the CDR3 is TGCAGTGCTAGTCGGACTAGCGGCTCCTACGAGCAGTACTTC. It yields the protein CSASRTSGSYEQYF.

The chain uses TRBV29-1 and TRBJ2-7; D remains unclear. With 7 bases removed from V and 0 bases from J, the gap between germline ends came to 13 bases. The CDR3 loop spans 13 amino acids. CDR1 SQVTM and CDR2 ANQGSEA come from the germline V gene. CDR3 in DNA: TGCAGCGCCCGACCGACGGACTCCTACGAGCAGTACTTC. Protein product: CSARPTDSYEQYF.